Listed below are T cell receptor beta chains from one sample, sequenced in a study of response to subunit inactivated influenza vaccine. TCRdb passed the RT-PCR reads through MiXCR, listing each CDR3 protein once. The sample lists 860,000 or so distinct CDR3 sequences; 21% were seen once. This specimen consisted of PBMCs from blood, obtained 5 days after vaccination. The receptors come from a man aged 50 or older who received an inactivated influenza vaccine. Both conserved end residues are part of each CDR3. The order of the fields is J gene, CDR3 length, D gene, V gene, clone size, CDR3 DNA, CDR3 protein. A D gene is named only where the DNA matches it firmly. Where a row states a size, it is once, few, many or the class of an expanded clone; other rows omit it.

TRBJ2-1,14,TRBD2,TRBV20-1,few,TGCAGTGCTAGAGGTCCTAGCGGGAGAAATGAGCAGTTCTTC,CSARGPSGRNEQFF
TRBJ2-2,12,-,TRBV15,-,TGTGCCACCAGCAGGGGTTACGGGGAGCTGTTTTTT,CATSRGYGELFF
TRBJ2-2,17,-,TRBV11-2,few,TGTGCCAGCAGCTTAGATCGGGGAACTGCGAACACCGGGGAGCTGTTTTTT,CASSLDRGTANTGELFF
TRBJ1-1,11,-,TRBV6-5,few,TGTGCCAGCAGTAGGGGGGGAAAAGCTTTCTTT,CASSRGGKAFF
TRBJ1-2,15,-,TRBV4-2,-,TGTGCCATGGGCCCCGGGTTGGGGACTAACTATGGCTACACCTTC,CAMGPGLGTNYGYTF
TRBJ2-3,12,TRBD1,TRBV29-1,few,TGCAGCCAGGACAGGGGTACAGATACGCAGTATTTT,CSQDRGTDTQYF
TRBJ2-7,15,TRBD1,TRBV12-3/TRBV12-4,-,TGTGCCAGCAGTTCCGGACAGGGGGCGTCTGCTGGGCAGTACTTC,CASSSGQGASAGQYF
TRBJ2-5,13,-,TRBV5-1,many,TGCGCCAGCAGCTTGGTGGGGGCAGAGACCCAGTACTTC,CASSLVGAETQYF
TRBJ2-7,15,TRBD2,TRBV29-1,-,TGCAGCGTTGAAGGTCAGGCGGGAGGCACCTACGAGCAGTACTTC,CSVEGQAGGTYEQYF
TRBJ2-5,14,TRBD2,TRBV29-1,-,TGCAGCGTTGACAACTTAGCGGGGCTAGGGACCCAGTACTTC,CSVDNLAGLGTQYF
TRBJ2-7,14,-,TRBV5-1,-,TGCGCCAGCAGTCCTTCCAGGGTGCCCTACGAGCAGTACTTC,CASSPSRVPYEQYF
TRBJ2-7,13,-,TRBV20-1,-,TGCAGTGCTAGAGGGACGGATTTCTACGAGCAGTACTTC,CSARGTDFYEQYF
TRBJ2-1,16,-,TRBV12-3/TRBV12-4,-,TGTGCCAGCAGCGACCCCTTCTCGCGGGGTCACAATGAGCAGTTCTTC,CASSDPFSRGHNEQFF
TRBJ1-1,15,TRBD1,TRBV14,-,TGTGCCAGCAGCCAAGGGAGGGGGCGAGGGACTGAAGCTTTCTTT,CASSQGRGRGTEAFF
TRBJ1-1,13,-,TRBV20-1,-,TGCAGTGCTAGAGCCAGGGTGAACACTGAAGCTTTCTTT,CSARARVNTEAFF
TRBJ2-7,12,-,TRBV15,few,TGTGCCACCAGCAGAGGTACGATAGAGCAGTACTTC,CATSRGTIEQYF
TRBJ1-5,14,TRBD1,TRBV6-1,-,TGTGCCAGCATGGGACAGGGCGGCAATCAGCCCCAGCATTTT,CASMGQGGNQPQHF
TRBJ1-3,13,-,TRBV12-3/TRBV12-4,few,TGTGCCAGCAGTAAAAGCTCTGGAAACACCATATATTTT,CASSKSSGNTIYF
TRBJ2-7,15,TRBD1,TRBV5-1,-,TGCGCCAGCAGGGTGAACACGGGACAGGGGTACGAGCAGTACTTC,CASRVNTGQGYEQYF
TRBJ2-7,12,-,TRBV20-1,-,TGCAGTGCTAGATTCATCGGTTACGAGCAGTACTTC,CSARFIGYEQYF
TRBJ2-3,20,TRBD2,TRBV13,-,TGTGCCAGCAGCTTACTTGGCGGATCCAGCGGGAGAGAGATCACAGATACGCAGTATTTT,CASSLLGGSSGREITDTQYF
TRBJ1-1,12,-,TRBV7-9,few,TGTGCCAGCAGCTTAGTTGGGATGGAAGCTTTCTTT,CASSLVGMEAFF
TRBJ2-2,16,TRBD1,TRBV27,-,TGTGCCAGCGGGGACCCCCGGGACAGGGTGCCCGGGGAGCTGTTTTTT,CASGDPRDRVPGELFF
TRBJ1-6,13,-,TRBV20-1,-,TGCAGTGCTAGAGTTACCCAAAATTCACCCCTCCACTTT,CSARVTQNSPLHF
TRBJ1-6,15,-,TRBV20-1,few,TGCAGTGCTAACCGGGACCCCTCCGCTAATTCACCCCTCCACTTT,CSANRDPSANSPLHF
TRBJ1-2,14,-,TRBV7-2,few,TGTGCCAGCAGCTTAAGCCGGGACCACTATGGCTACACCTTC,CASSLSRDHYGYTF
TRBJ1-1,14,TRBD1,TRBV12-3/TRBV12-4,-,TGTGCCAGCAGGAAGGGACAGCCGCACACTGAAGCTGTCTTT,CASRKGQPHTEAVF
TRBJ2-7,15,-,TRBV7-8,-,TGTGCCAGCAGCATGGGACCGACAGGCTCCTACGAGCAGTACTTC,CASSMGPTGSYEQYF
TRBJ2-1,16,TRBD2,TRBV5-4,-,TGTGCCAGCAGCCCGGAAGGACTAGCGGGATACAATGAGCAGTTCTTC,CASSPEGLAGYNEQFF
TRBJ2-3,12,-,TRBV20-1,-,TGCAGTCCTGTCAAAGGGACAGATACGCAGTATTTT,CSPVKGTDTQYF
TRBJ2-3,14,TRBD2,TRBV5-1,-,TGCGCCAGCAGCGGAGCGGGACCCACAGATACGCAGTATTTT,CASSGAGPTDTQYF
TRBJ1-6,13,-,TRBV15,-,TGTGCCACCAGCAATATCCGGGGTTCACCCCTCCACTTT,CATSNIRGSPLHF
TRBJ2-7,11,-,TRBV10-3,-,TGTGCCATCAGCGCGACCTACGAGCAGTACTTC,CAISATYEQYF
TRBJ2-1,15,-,TRBV4-1,-,TGCGCCAGCAGCCAAGAGGCGCTACCTACCTCCGAGCAGTTCTTC,CASSQEALPTSEQFF
TRBJ2-1,17,-,TRBV6-2/TRBV6-3,-,TGTGCCAGCAGTTACTCTCTTACTAGTCACTCCTACAATGAGCAGTTCTTC,CASSYSLTSHSYNEQFF
TRBJ2-7,16,TRBD1,TRBV4-1,few,TGCGCCAGCAGCCCCCAACCGGGACAGGGTGGACACGAGCAGTACTTC,CASSPQPGQGGHEQYF
TRBJ2-1,15,-,TRBV20-1,few,TGCAGTGCTACCAAGGGGCAGATATATACCTATGAGCAGTTCTTC,CSATKGQIYTYEQFF
TRBJ2-7,20,TRBD2,TRBV11-2,-,TGTGCCAGCAGCTTTAGTTCCTCCGGGACTAGCGGGAGGGTCCCCTACGAGCAGTACTTC,CASSFSSSGTSGRVPYEQYF
TRBJ2-3,13,-,TRBV20-1,-,TGCAGTGCTAGGAACAGGGGACTGGCGACGCAGTATTTT,CSARNRGLATQYF
TRBJ2-2,17,TRBD2,TRBV20-1,-,TGCAGTGCTAGGGGGACTAGCGGGAGTTTGGCCACCGGGGAGCTGTTTTTT,CSARGTSGSLATGELFF
TRBJ2-5,12,-,TRBV29-1,few,TGCAGCGTTGAGGGTAGCGCGCAAACCCAGTACTTC,CSVEGSAQTQYF
TRBJ2-7,17,TRBD2,TRBV5-1,-,TGCGCCAGCAGCTCGGGTCTAGCGGGAGGCCTAACCTACGAGCAGTACTTC,CASSSGLAGGLTYEQYF
TRBJ2-5,17,TRBD1,TRBV7-9,-,TGTGCCAGCAGCTACGCCCGACAGGGGACAGACCAAGAGACCCAGTACTTC,CASSYARQGTDQETQYF
TRBJ2-6,16,TRBD2,TRBV5-5,few,TGTGCCAGCAGCTTTATCAGCGGGGCTGGGGCCAACGTCCTGACTTTC,CASSFISGAGANVLTF
TRBJ2-1,15,-,TRBV27,few,TGTGCCAGCAGTTTAGGTCTGTCAGCCTACAATGAGCAGTTCTTC,CASSLGLSAYNEQFF
TRBJ2-7,17,-,TRBV7-9,few,TGTGCCAGCAGCTTAGCGGAGGGAAACTTACACCCCTACGAGCAGTACTTC,CASSLAEGNLHPYEQYF
TRBJ2-7,15,-,TRBV4-3,-,TGCGCCAGCAGCCCTACACCATCGGGGCACTACGAGCAGTACTTC,CASSPTPSGHYEQYF
TRBJ2-7,15,TRBD2,TRBV20-1,-,TGCAGTGCTAGGGGGACTAGCGGGACCGCTGCCGAGCAGTACTTC,CSARGTSGTAAEQYF
TRBJ2-2,13,-,TRBV20-1,-,TGCAGTGCTAGGTGGTCTGACACCGGGGAGCTGTTTTTT,CSARWSDTGELFF
TRBJ2-5,16,-,TRBV5-1,-,TGCGCCAGCAGCTTGGAGCTGGGAGGTTTACGGGAGACCCAGTACTTC,CASSLELGGLRETQYF
TRBJ2-2,18,-,TRBV19,-,TGTGCCAGTAGTCCTGGATTCGTTTATTTCGAGAACACCGGGGAGCTGTTTTTT,CASSPGFVYFENTGELFF
TRBJ1-1,13,-,TRBV20-1,many,TGCAGTGCTACCCGGGGGGGGAACACTGAAGCTTTCTTT,CSATRGGNTEAFF
TRBJ2-5,15,-,TRBV5-6,-,TGTGCCAGCAGCCTTGGAAACCCAAGCGCAGAGACCCAGTACTTC,CASSLGNPSAETQYF
TRBJ2-2,13,-,TRBV29-1,-,TGCAGCGTTAGCAGGGTCGGGACCGGGGAGCTGTTTTTT,CSVSRVGTGELFF